One and the same sample provided the 15 T cell receptor beta chains below, sequenced in a study of cytomegalovirus exposure and HLA in healthy donors. The PCR ran on 60 Vbeta and 13 Jbeta primers. Sequenced by immunoSEQ multiplex PCR; TCRdb stores in-frame clones only, minus some. This table has 210,000 or so clones, over 75% appearing once. The sequencing sample was made of PBMCs. These receptors were obtained from a human donor in good health.

This clone was found a few times. The chain uses TRBV19 and TRBJ2-2; D possibly corresponds to TRBD1 (6 bases). Germline assignment: CDR1 LNHDA and CDR2 SQIVND (reference sequence). This CDR3 is 15 amino acids long. The germline V and J ends were trimmed by 8 bases and 3 bases, with 16 bases remaining between them. CDR3 protein: CASRTDRRYTGELFF. The DNA of the CDR3 is TGTGCCAGTCGGACCGACAGGCGATACACCGGGGAGCTGTTTTTT.

V usage is TRBV7-6 and J usage is TRBJ2-1; 7 bases are shared with TRBD1. V shed 4 bases, J shed 7 bases, and the junction held 7 bases outside the gene matches. Germline CDR1 SGHVS, CDR2 FNYEAQ. The CDR3 is made up of 14 amino acids. The CDR3 DNA follows: TGTGCCAGCAGCTCGAGACAGGGTGGGAATGAGCAGTTCTTC. The encoded protein is CASSSRQGGNEQFF.

Note on this clone: Other DNA sequences from this sample encode an identical CDR3 as well. The chain combines TRBV7-9 with TRBJ2-5, with D maybe TRBD1 (6 bases). The germline V gene has CDR1 SEHNR and CDR2 FQNEAQ (reference sequence). V was cut by 1 base and J by 5 bases, with 11 bases left in between. The CDR3 extends over 14 amino acids. The DNA for the CDR3 is TGTGCCAGCAGCTTAGGCGAGGGGGTCGAGACCCAGTACTTC. Translation: CASSLGEGVETQYF.

The J gene is TRBJ1-6, the V gene TRBV5-1; D not certain. CDR3 length: 14 amino acids. CDR1 and CDR2 (germline): SGHRS, YFSETQ. The ends were cut back, 2 bases at V and 7 bases at J, with 10 bases in the middle. CDR3 residues: CASSFGELNSPLHF. The CDR3 DNA is TGCGCCAGCAGCTTTGGGGAGTTGAATTCACCCCTCCACTTT.

The rearrangement uses TRBV28 and TRBJ2-1; 16 bases agree with TRBD2. Germline V gene sequence: CDR1 MDHEN, CDR2 SYDVKM. The CDR3 runs 18 residues. The ends lost 4 bases at V and 7 bases at J; junction bases unmatched: 10. This CDR3 is CASSSVPGLAGGPNEQFF. In nucleotides, the CDR3 is TGTGCCAGCAGTTCCGTCCCGGGACTAGCGGGAGGGCCTAATGAGCAGTTCTTC.

The CDR3 protein is CASSYPTVLGEKLFF. For the CDR3, the DNA is TGTGCCAGCAGTTACCCGACAGTTTTGGGTGAAAAACTGTTTTTT. The chain combines TRBV6-6 with TRBJ1-4, with a tentative D call TRBD1 (5 bases). Germline assignment: CDR1 MNHNY and CDR2 SVGAGI (reference sequence). The CDR3 contains 15 residues. The ends were cut back, 2 bases at V and 7 bases at J, with 14 bases in the middle.

The V gene is TRBV9, the J gene TRBJ1-3; 8 bases agree with TRBD1. Germline CDR1 SGDLS, CDR2 YYNGEE. This CDR3 has 15 amino acids. The ends lost 2 bases at V and 4 bases at J; junction bases unmatched: 5. The CDR3 spells CASSVDRGPGNTIYF. CDR3 bases: TGTGCCAGCAGCGTCGACAGGGGTCCAGGAAACACCATATATTTT.

The chain joins TRBV9 to TRBJ2-5; TRBD2 matches 7 bases. The V and J ends lost 0 bases and 4 bases, in that order; junction bases with no gene match: 15. Germline V gene lookup returns CDR1 SGDLS and CDR2 YYNGEE. The CDR3 has 18 amino acids. CDR3 sequence reads: CASSVEKGAGRRIETQYF. The DNA for the CDR3 is TGTGCCAGCAGCGTAGAGAAAGGAGCGGGGAGGCGGATAGAGACCCAGTACTTC.

V usage is TRBV28 and J usage is TRBJ2-5, with 7 bases fitting TRBD1. CDR1 is MDHEN, CDR2 SYDVKM, per germline. This CDR3 is built from 15 residues. J was trimmed by 0 bases and V by 5 bases; bases with no gene match: 6. The CDR3, as DNA: TGTGCCAGCAGTCCCCGGGACAGCTACCAAGAGACCCAGTACTTC. This sequence encodes CASSPRDSYQETQYF.

This clone was counted between two and nine times. V usage is TRBV29-1 and J usage is TRBJ2-5, with TRBD1 matching 7 bases. With V trimmed by 7 bases and J by 5 bases, 10 bases remained unmatched. The length of the CDR3 is 13 residues. The germline V gene has CDR1 SQVTM and CDR2 ANQGSEA. The CDR3 DNA reads as TGCAGCGCCAGCCCAACAGGGGCCGAGACCCAGTACTTC. This translates into CSASPTGAETQYF.

The genes are TRBV2 and TRBJ1-2, with 7 bases aligning to TRBD1. V lost 3 bases, J lost 4 bases, and 5 bases stayed unmatched. The CDR3 is made up of 14 amino acids. Germline V gives CDR1 SNHLY, CDR2 FYNNEI. CDR3: CASSESGGIYGYTF. CDR3 DNA: TGTGCCAGCAGTGAGTCAGGGGGGATCTATGGCTACACCTTC.

The chain employs TRBV7-2 and TRBJ2-7, with 9 bases matching TRBD2. Germline assignment: CDR1 SGHTA and CDR2 FQGNSA. V was clipped by 1 base and J by 5 bases; unmatched bases: 6. The CDR3 is 15 amino acids. CDR3 DNA sequence: TGTGCCAGCAGCTTAGAGCTAGCGGGATATGACGAGCAGTACTTC. Its translation: CASSLELAGYDEQYF.

This chain connects TRBV5-1 to TRBJ2-1; D is possibly TRBD2 (5 bases). Trimming left V 1 base short and J 2 bases short, with 7 bases between. Germline V lookup: CDR1 SGHRS, CDR2 YFSETQ. The CDR3 is 14 amino acids. The CDR3 region is CASSLLAAYNEQFF. Written as DNA, the CDR3 is TGCGCCAGCAGCTTGCTAGCAGCCTACAATGAGCAGTTCTTC. The full variable domain, completed using reference TRBV5-1 and TRBJ2-1, is KAGVTQTPRYLIKTRGQQVTLSCSPISGHRSVSWYQQTPGQGLQFLFEYFSETQRNKGNFPGRFSGRQFSNSRSEMNVSTLELGDSALYLCASSLLAAYNEQFFGPGTRLTVL.

The rearrangement links TRBV10-1 to TRBJ2-7, with TRBD2 matching over 9 bases. The CDR3 sequence is 13 residues long. The junction had 0 bases not matched to a gene; V was cut back by 5 bases and J by 1 base. The germline V gene encodes CDR1 WNHNN and CDR2 SYGVQD (reference sequence). CDR3 protein: CASSLAGSYEQYF. CDR3 bases: TGCGCCAGCAGTCTAGCGGGGTCCTACGAGCAGTACTTC.

The rearrangement joins TRBV12-5 to TRBJ2-1; D not certain. The CDR3 has 12 amino acids. Looked up from germline, CDR1 is LGHNT and CDR2 is FRNRAP. V was shortened by 4 bases and J by 10 bases, with 11 bases between the two germline ends. The CDR3 coding sequence is TGTGCTAGTGGTTGGAGCCCATCCGAGCAGTTCTTC. Amino acid sequence: CASGWSPSEQFF.